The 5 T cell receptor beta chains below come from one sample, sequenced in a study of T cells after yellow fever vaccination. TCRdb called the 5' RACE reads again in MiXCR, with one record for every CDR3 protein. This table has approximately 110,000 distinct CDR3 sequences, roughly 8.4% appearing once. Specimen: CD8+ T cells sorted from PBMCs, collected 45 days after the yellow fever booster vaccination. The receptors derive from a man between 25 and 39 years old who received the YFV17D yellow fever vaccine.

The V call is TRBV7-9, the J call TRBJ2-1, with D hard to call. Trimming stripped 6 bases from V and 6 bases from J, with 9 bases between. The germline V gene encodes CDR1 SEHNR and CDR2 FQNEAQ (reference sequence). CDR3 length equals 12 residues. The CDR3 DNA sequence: TGTGCCAGCAGTCGAGTGGGCAATGAGCAGTTCTTC. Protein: CASSRVGNEQFF.

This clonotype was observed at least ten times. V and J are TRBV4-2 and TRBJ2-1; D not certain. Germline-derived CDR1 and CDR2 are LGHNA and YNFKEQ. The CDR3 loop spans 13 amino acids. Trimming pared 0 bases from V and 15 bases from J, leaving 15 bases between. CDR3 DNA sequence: TGTGCCAGCAGCCAAGAAGTCCAAGGGATTAGGTTCTTC. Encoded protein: CASSQEVQGIRFF.

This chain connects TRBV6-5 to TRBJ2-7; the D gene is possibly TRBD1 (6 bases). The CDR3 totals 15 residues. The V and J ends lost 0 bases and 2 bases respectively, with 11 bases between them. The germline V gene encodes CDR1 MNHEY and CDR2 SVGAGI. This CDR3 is CASSYSDSRAYEQYF. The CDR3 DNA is TGTGCCAGCAGTTACTCGGACAGCAGGGCCTACGAGCAGTACTTC.

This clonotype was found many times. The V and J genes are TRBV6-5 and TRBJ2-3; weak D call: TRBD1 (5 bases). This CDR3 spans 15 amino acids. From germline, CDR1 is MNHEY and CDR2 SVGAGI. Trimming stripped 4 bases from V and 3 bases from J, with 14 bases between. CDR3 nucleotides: TGTGCCAGCAGTTTGGGGCTTTTGCTTACAGATACGCAGTATTTT. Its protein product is CASSLGLLLTDTQYF.

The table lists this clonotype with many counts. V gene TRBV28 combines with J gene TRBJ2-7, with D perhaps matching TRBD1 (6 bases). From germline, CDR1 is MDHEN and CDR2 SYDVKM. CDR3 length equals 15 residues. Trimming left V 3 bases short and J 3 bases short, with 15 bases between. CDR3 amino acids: CASSFTGQTNYEQYF. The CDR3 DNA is TGTGCCAGCAGTTTTACAGGACAGACGAACTACGAGCAGTACTTC.